This entry lists 26 T cell receptor beta chains sequenced from one sample in a study of response to subunit inactivated influenza vaccine. In TCRdb, the RT-PCR reads were re-called with MiXCR into one record per CDR3 protein. The table includes about 520,000 distinct CDR3 sequences, approximately 7.2% detected once. The source was PBMCs from blood, collected less than 30 months after vaccination. Receptors were obtained from a man between 50 and 69 years old who received an inactivated influenza vaccine.

A few counts support this clonotype. This rearrangement joins TRBV4-2 to TRBJ2-2; possibly TRBD1 for D (5 bases). The length of the CDR3 is 14 residues. CDR1 is LGHNA and CDR2 is YNFKEQ in the germline V gene. V lost 1 base, J lost 11 bases, and 14 bases lay in between. CDR3 DNA: TGTGCCAGCAGCCAAGGCGACAACCAGGGCGAGCTGTTTTTT. Residues: CASSQGDNQGELFF.

This chain links TRBV27 with TRBJ2-1; TRBD2 agrees at 8 bases. The CDR3 spans 16 residues. J gave up 1 base and V 6 bases, and 8 bases lay outside the gene matches. CDR1 MNHEY and CDR2 SMNVEV come from the germline V gene (reference sequence). CDR3 protein: CASRGSGSLSYNEQFF. CDR3 nucleotides: TGTGCCAGCAGGGGGAGCGGGAGTTTGTCCTACAATGAGCAGTTCTTC.

In this sample, this clonotype turned up a few times. The chain has TRBV5-1 and TRBJ1-2; D perhaps matches TRBD1 (5 bases). V lost 4 bases, J lost 8 bases, and 18 bases lay in between. Germline V lookup: CDR1 SGHRS, CDR2 YFSETQ. The CDR3 loop spans 14 amino acids. The CDR3 here is CASSARQTSGGYTF. CDR3 nucleotide sequence: TGCGCCAGCAGCGCGCGACAGACCTCGGGGGGCTACACCTTC.

This clonotype was observed a handful of times. The V and J genes are TRBV19 and TRBJ2-7, with a weak D call TRBD1 (5 bases). Germline V gives CDR1 LNHDA, CDR2 SQIVND (reference sequence). The CDR3 has 13 amino acids. Trimming took off 9 bases at V and 6 bases at J, with 18 bases between the two ends. CDR3 nucleotide sequence: TGTGCCAGCGCCTGGGTTGACAGATCCGAGCAGTACTTC. It specifies CASAWVDRSEQYF.

This clonotype was recorded a few times. J is TRBJ2-1 and V is TRBV2; TRBD2 matches 10 bases. The germline V gene encodes CDR1 SNHLY and CDR2 FYNNEI. V was clipped by 8 bases and J by 7 bases; unmatched bases: 8. The CDR3 is 14 amino acids. This CDR3 is CASHLAGGVNEQFF. For the CDR3, the DNA is TGTGCCAGCCATTTAGCGGGAGGAGTAAATGAGCAGTTCTTC. The full variable domain, its missing parts supplied by reference TRBV2 and TRBJ2-1, is EPEVTQTPSHQVTQMGQEVILRCVPISNHLYFYWYRQILGQKVEFLVSFYNNEISEKSEIFDDQFSVERPDGSNFTLKIRSTKLEDSAMYFCASHLAGGVNEQFFGPGTRLTVL.

This clonotype was found a few times. V gene TRBV7-2 combines with J gene TRBJ2-5; D remains ambiguous. The CDR3 extends over 14 amino acids. V lost 1 base and J lost 7, with 13 bases in between. Germline values: CDR1 SGHTA, CDR2 FQGNSA. CDR3 coding DNA: TGTGCCAGCAGCTTAGTGGAGAGTACGTTGACCCAGTACTTC. Its translation is CASSLVESTLTQYF.

This clonotype appeared a few times. This chain connects TRBV20-1 to TRBJ2-3, with 7 bases fitting TRBD1. J lost 3 bases, V lost 6 bases, and 3 bases had no gene match. Germline V CDR1 and CDR2: DFQATT, SNEGSKA (reference sequence). The CDR3 sequence is 12 residues long. CDR3 DNA: TGCAGTGCCAAGGGGGCAACAGATACGCAGTATTTT. This translates into CSAKGATDTQYF.

This clonotype was observed at least ten times. The V gene is TRBV7-6, the J gene TRBJ1-5; D gene unclear. The CDR3 is 14 amino acids. Trimming left V 5 bases short and J 4 bases short, with 12 bases between. The germline V gene has CDR1 SGHVS and CDR2 FNYEAQ. In nucleotides, the CDR3 is TGTGCCAGCAGCCCGGGTCCTACGAATCAGCCCCAGCATTTT. It codes for CASSPGPTNQPQHF. Full variable domain (rest looked up from reference TRBV7-6 and TRBJ1-5): GAGVSQSPRYKVTKRGQDVALRCDPISGHVSLYWYRQALGQGPEFLTYFNYEAQQDKSGLPNDRFSAERPEGSISTLTIQRTEQRDSAMYRCASSPGPTNQPQHFGDGTRLSIL.

The sample holds many counts of this clonotype. The V gene is TRBV18, the J gene TRBJ1-1, with D possibly being TRBD1 (5 bases). Germline V gene sequence: CDR1 KGHSH, CDR2 LQKENI. The V gene lost 4 bases and the J gene lost 0 bases, with 18 bases spanning the gap. This CDR3 comprises 17 residues. This CDR3 reads CASSQTGGFGMNTEAFF. DNA of the CDR3: TGTGCCAGCTCACAAACCGGGGGGTTCGGGATGAACACTGAAGCTTTCTTT.

This clonotype came up a few times. The chain employs TRBV9 and TRBJ2-5; D is perhaps TRBD1 or TRBD2 (5 bases each). The V gene lost 0 bases and the J gene lost 4 bases, with 10 bases spanning the gap. Germline V lookup: CDR1 SGDLS, CDR2 YYNGEE. There are 14 residues in the CDR3. CDR3 protein: CASSVAPGTETQYF. The CDR3 nucleotides are TGTGCCAGCAGCGTAGCACCAGGGACAGAGACCCAGTACTTC.

The chain joins TRBV7-2 to TRBJ2-3; 9 nucleotides align to TRBD1. This CDR3 has 15 residues. In germline, CDR1 is SGHTA, CDR2 FQGNSA. With 4 bases clipped from V and 8 bases from J, the junction kept 10 bases outside the gene matches. This CDR3 is CASSSGTGFMGTQYF. In DNA, the CDR3 is TGTGCCAGCAGCTCCGGGACAGGGTTTATGGGTACGCAGTATTTT.

This clonotype was counted many times. This chain joins TRBV4-2 and TRBJ2-3, with 12 bases lining up with TRBD2. From germline, CDR1 is LGHNA and CDR2 YNFKEQ. The CDR3 spans 16 residues. Trimming cost V 2 bases and J 2 bases; bases outside gene matches: 2. The CDR3 reads CASSQTSGGYTDTQYF. Written as DNA, the CDR3 is TGTGCCAGCAGCCAAACTAGCGGGGGGTACACAGATACGCAGTATTTT.

This clonotype was observed a handful of times. This rearrangement joins TRBV4-3 to TRBJ2-7, with D perhaps matching TRBD1 or TRBD2 (5 bases each). Germline CDR1 is LGHNA and CDR2 is YSLEER. Deletions cut 0 bases from V and 3 bases from J, with 12 bases between. This CDR3 is built from 15 residues. In nucleotides, the CDR3 is TGCGCCAGCAGCCAAGATGGGGGACCCTACTACGAGCAGTACTTC. It is translated as CASSQDGGPYYEQYF.

This clonotype appeared many times. The genes are TRBV28 and TRBJ1-2; TRBD1 aligns across 8 bases. Losses at the gene ends were 6 bases for V and 6 bases for J; bases not matched to a gene: 9. The CDR3 runs 14 residues. Germline V lookup: CDR1 MDHEN, CDR2 SYDVKM. DNA for the CDR3: TGTGCCAGCAGCACCCAGGGGGCGCTTAATGGCTACACCTTC. Encoded protein: CASSTQGALNGYTF.

This clonotype was observed a few times. CDR3 in amino acids: CASSLSGALNEKLFF. The CDR3, as DNA: TGTGCCAGCAGCTTATCGGGGGCTCTTAATGAAAAACTGTTTTTT. This chain connects TRBV7-2 to TRBJ1-4, with D maybe TRBD1 (6 bases). V was trimmed by 2 bases and J by 4 bases, leaving 11 bases between them. The CDR3 contains 15 residues. Germline CDR1 and CDR2: SGHTA and FQGNSA. The full variable domain, rest sourced from reference TRBV7-2 and TRBJ1-4, is GAGVSQSPSNKVTEKGKDVELRCDPISGHTALYWYRQSLGQGLEFLIYFQGNSAPDKSGLPSDRFSAERTGGSVSTLTIQRTQQEDSAVYLCASSLSGALNEKLFFGSGTQLSVL.

The gene calls are TRBV20-1 and TRBJ2-7, with D hard to call. This CDR3 contains 14 residues. CDR1 DFQATT and CDR2 SNEGSKA come from the germline V gene (reference sequence). Trimming stripped 0 bases from V and 3 bases from J, with 12 bases between. The CDR3 region is CSARDNPSVYEQYF. CDR3 nucleotide sequence: TGCAGTGCTAGAGATAACCCCTCAGTCTACGAGCAGTACTTC.

In this sample, this clonotype turned up many times. The chain couples TRBV10-3 to TRBJ2-1, with 7 bases lining up with TRBD2. Per germline, CDR1 ENHRY and CDR2 SYGVKD. With V trimmed by 4 bases and J by 9 bases, 3 bases remained unmatched. CDR3 size: 12 residues. DNA for the CDR3: TGTGCCATCAGTGCGGGAGGCGGTGAGCAGTTCTTC. It codes for CAISAGGGEQFF.

This clonotype showed up just a few times. The chain is built from TRBV5-1 and TRBJ2-1; TRBD2 matches 14 bases. The CDR3 has 15 residues. V was pared by 4 bases and J by 6 bases, with 3 bases of the junction left unmatched. From germline, CDR1 is SGHRS and CDR2 YFSETQ. The CDR3 protein is CASSGGLAGVNEQFF. CDR3 bases: TGCGCCAGCAGCGGGGGACTAGCGGGAGTCAATGAGCAGTTCTTC.

The rearrangement links TRBV7-9 to TRBJ1-2; D gene uncertain. V gave up 4 bases and J gave up 4 bases, with 7 bases separating them. The CDR3 totals 12 residues. Germline V gene data show CDR1 as SEHNR and CDR2 as FQNEAQ (reference sequence). CDR3 nucleotides: TGTGCCAGCAGCTACCGGGCCTATGGCTACACCTTC. Its protein is CASSYRAYGYTF.

This clonotype was seen a few times. CDR3 residues: CASSPSAFSNQPQHF. CDR3 DNA sequence: TGTGCCAGCAGCCCATCAGCCTTTAGCAATCAGCCCCAGCATTTT. The gene calls are TRBV9 and TRBJ1-5; unclear D gene. Germline CDR1 SGDLS, CDR2 YYNGEE. This CDR3 comprises 15 residues. Between the trimmed V and J ends, which lost 4 bases and 0 bases, there was a span of 11 bases.

This clonotype was recorded many times. This rearrangement joins TRBV29-1 to TRBJ2-5; unclear D gene. CDR3 length: 11 amino acids. Germline values: CDR1 SQVTM, CDR2 ANQGSEA. Trimming stripped 7 bases from V and 5 bases from J, with 11 bases between. The CDR3 region is CSAQSWETQYF. CDR3 DNA: TGCAGCGCCCAATCCTGGGAGACCCAGTACTTC.

This clonotype appeared a few times. CDR3 protein: CASSLYTGNTGELFF. The CDR3 DNA follows: TGTGCCAGCAGCTTGTACACAGGGAACACCGGGGAGCTGTTTTTT. This rearrangement joins TRBV5-5 to TRBJ2-2, with TRBD1 as a possible D gene (5 bases). This CDR3 contains 15 residues. V gave up 1 base and J gave up 1 base, with 8 bases separating them. CDR1 and CDR2 (germline): SGHKS, YYEKEE (reference sequence).

There are many counts of this clonotype. V is TRBV7-2 and J is TRBJ2-1; D gene ambiguous. The germline V and J ends were trimmed by 1 base and 0 bases, with 7 bases remaining between them. The CDR3 is made up of 15 amino acids. Germline V gene lookup returns CDR1 SGHTA and CDR2 FQGNSA. CDR3 nucleotide sequence: TGTGCCAGCAGCTTAGAAAGGAGCTCCTACAATGAGCAGTTCTTC. Its translation is CASSLERSSYNEQFF.

This clonotype was detected only a few times. The V and J genes are TRBV6-2 or TRBV6-3 and TRBJ2-7, with D perhaps TRBD1 or TRBD2 (6 bases each). CDR1 MNHEY and CDR2 SVGEGT come from the germline V gene. Deletions cut 2 bases from V and 2 bases from J, with 13 bases between. The CDR3 has 15 amino acids. DNA for the CDR3: TGTGCCAGCAGTTACGGGGGGCTCAACCCCTACGAGCAGTACTTC. This sequence encodes CASSYGGLNPYEQYF.

This sequence joins TRBV18 and TRBJ2-5, with TRBD2 matching over 8 bases. This CDR3 comprises 15 residues. In germline, CDR1 is KGHSH, CDR2 LQKENI. V was clipped by 3 bases and J by 3 bases; unmatched bases: 6. The DNA of the CDR3 is TGTGCCAGCTCACCGGTGGTTAGCGGGGAAGAGACCCAGTACTTC. Its translation is CASSPVVSGEETQYF.

This clonotype appeared a few times. The chain carries TRBV12-3 or TRBV12-4 and TRBJ2-1; D assignment may be TRBD1 or TRBD2 (6 bases each). This CDR3 has 15 amino acids. Trimming removed 4 bases from V and 2 bases from J, with 12 bases in between. The CDR3 reads CASSSSDRTYNEQFF. The CDR3, as DNA: TGTGCCAGCAGTTCTAGCGACAGGACCTACAATGAGCAGTTCTTC.